The 18 T cell receptor beta chains below come from one sample, sequenced in a study of glioma-infiltrating T cells. Using RNA template, CDR3s of TCR alpha and beta were amplified with iRepertoire arm-PCR. MiXCR was run by TCRdb on the multiplex PCR reads, yielding one entry per CDR3 protein. Here the sample spans approximately 400,000 distinct CDR3 sequences, roughly two fifths being singletons. Sequenced input: glioma tissue, nonneoplastic brain tissue, or PBMCs (not recorded which). These receptors were obtained from a human donor with low-grade glioma or glioblastoma, undergoing nonglioma brain surgery, or in good health (not recorded which).

This clonotype was seen a single time. The V gene is TRBV27, the J gene TRBJ2-3; 7 bases map to TRBD1. Germline V gene sequence: CDR1 MNHEY, CDR2 SMNVEV (reference sequence). The CDR3 totals 16 residues. Losses at the gene ends were 6 bases for V and 1 base for J; bases not matched to a gene: 10. The CDR3, as DNA: TGTGCCAGCAGCTCGGAGACAGGGCCCGGCACAGATACGCAGTATTTT. As protein: CASSSETGPGTDTQYF.

This clonotype occurred many times. The chain is built from TRBV6-2 or TRBV6-3 and TRBJ2-2; D remains unclear. The CDR3 totals 15 residues. Germline V gene lookup returns CDR1 MNHEY and CDR2 SVGEGT. Trimming took off 6 bases at V and 6 bases at J, with 17 bases between the two ends. DNA for the CDR3: TGTGCCAGCAGCACCTCGTACAGTGCATCCGGGGAGCTGTTTTTT. As protein: CASSTSYSASGELFF.

In its sample, this clonotype was seen a few times. The J gene is TRBJ2-1, the V gene TRBV7-2; TRBD2 matches 12 bases. J lost 2 bases, V lost 1 base, and 3 bases had no gene match. CDR1 and CDR2 from the germline V gene are SGHTA and FQGNSA. CDR3 size: 17 residues. CDR3 loop: CASSLGLAGVTYNEQFF. The CDR3, as DNA: TGTGCCAGCAGCTTAGGACTAGCGGGAGTCACCTACAATGAGCAGTTCTTC.

This clonotype showed up just a few times. V and J are TRBV15 and TRBJ2-5; no firm D call. Per the germline V gene, CDR1 is LNHNV and CDR2 is YYDKDF (reference sequence). This CDR3 comprises 14 residues. Deletions cut 0 bases from V and 4 bases from J, with 9 bases between. The DNA for the CDR3 is TGTGCCACCAGCAGAGAAATTTATGGAGAGACCCAGTACTTC. Its protein is CATSREIYGETQYF. The entire variable domain, with the rest obtained from reference TRBV15 and TRBJ2-5, is as follows: DAMVIQNPRYQVTQFGKPVTLSCSQTLNHNVMYWYQQKSSQAPKLLFHYYDKDFNNEADTPDNFQSRRPNTSFCFLDIRSPGLGDTAMYLCATSREIYGETQYFGPGTRLLVL.

The V call is TRBV20-1, the J call TRBJ2-3, with D perhaps TRBD1 (5 bases). The CDR3 runs to 16 residues. Germline CDR1 reads DFQATT; CDR2 reads SNEGSKA (reference sequence). The V end lost 1 base, the J end lost 4 bases, and 18 bases lay between the germline ends. The DNA of the CDR3 is TGCAGTGCTAGAGGCCGGACATGGACCCGCTCAGATACGCAGTATTTT. It translates to CSARGRTWTRSDTQYF.

The CDR3 region is CSADRDQNTEAFF. As DNA, the CDR3 is TGCAGCGCCGACAGGGATCAGAACACTGAAGCTTTCTTT. The chain is built from TRBV20-1 and TRBJ1-1; TRBD1 aligns across 7 bases. The CDR3 has 13 residues. Per germline, CDR1 DFQATT and CDR2 SNEGSKA (reference sequence).

This CDR3 is CASSQEGTRHFYGYTF. As DNA, the CDR3 is TGTGCCAGCAGCCAAGAAGGTACCAGACACTTCTATGGCTACACCTTC. The chain has TRBV3-1 and TRBJ1-2; D not certain. Germline-derived CDR1 and CDR2 are LGHDT and YNNKEL (reference sequence). This CDR3 is built from 16 residues. V lost 0 bases and J 4 bases, leaving 15 bases between the germline ends.

Only one count was recorded for this clonotype. V is TRBV6-5 and J is TRBJ2-3; 10 nucleotides match TRBD2. Germline V CDR1 and CDR2: MNHEY, SVGAGI. The CDR3 runs to 15 residues. V dropped 6 bases and J dropped 4; count of bases not matched to a gene: 7. The CDR3 nucleotides are TGTGCCAGCAGACAGGGACTAGCGAGCCCAGATACGCAGTATTTT. Protein product: CASRQGLASPDTQYF.

The chain employs TRBV5-1 and TRBJ1-5, with D unresolved. Trimming stripped 4 bases from V and 8 bases from J, with 13 bases between. Germline loops: CDR1 SGHRS, CDR2 YFSETQ. CDR3 length equals 13 residues. DNA of the CDR3: TGCGCCAGCAGCCAATTGCCCGATGAGCCCCAGCATTTT. Protein sequence: CASSQLPDEPQHF.

The chain combines TRBV7-2 with TRBJ1-6; D is perhaps TRBD1 (6 bases). Trimming pared 3 bases from V and 8 bases from J, leaving 17 bases between. This CDR3 contains 16 residues. Germline CDR1 and CDR2: SGHTA and FQGNSA. DNA of the CDR3: TGTGCCAGCAGCTTCGCGGCCAGGGGTGCGTATTCACCCCTCCACTTT. Its protein is CASSFAARGAYSPLHF.

The chain has TRBV6-9 and TRBJ2-7, with D possibly TRBD2 on 7 matching bases. The J call may be mistaken, given a closer DNA end match to TRBJ2-4. CDR1 is MNHGY and CDR2 is SVAAGI in the germline V gene. The CDR3 is 17 residues long. The CDR3 here is CASSYRGAAPAKNIQYF. The CDR3 DNA is TGTGCCAGCAGTTATCGGGGGGCAGCCCCAGCCAAAAACATTCAGTACTTC.

This rearrangement joins TRBV4-3 to TRBJ1-1; perhaps TRBD1 as D (5 bases). Germline CDR1 is LGHNA and CDR2 is YSLEER. The CDR3 consists of 15 residues. The V and J ends lost 3 bases and 1 base respectively, with 12 bases between them. CDR3 residues: CASSHRRQGNTEAFF. Here the CDR3 DNA reads TGCGCCAGCAGCCACCGCCGGCAGGGGAACACTGAAGCTTTCTTT.

The chain couples TRBV28 to TRBJ1-5; D might be TRBD1 (6 bases). In germline, CDR1 is MDHEN, CDR2 SYDVKM. V was trimmed by 9 bases and J by 3 bases, leaving 12 bases between them. The CDR3 is 13 amino acids. The CDR3 loop reads CASRGGLNQPQHF. The CDR3 DNA reads as TGTGCCAGTCGGGGGGGGCTCAATCAGCCCCAGCATTTT.

This clonotype was observed many times. The chain uses TRBV6-1 and TRBJ2-7, with D uncertain. CDR1 is MNHNS and CDR2 is SASEGT in the germline V gene. V gave up 6 bases and J gave up 3 bases, with 9 bases separating them. The CDR3 contains 12 residues. Written as DNA, the CDR3 is TGTGCCAGCAGGGATACCTTCTACGAGCAGTACTTC. Translating gives CASRDTFYEQYF.

This rearrangement joins TRBV20-1 to TRBJ1-1; 7 nucleotides agree with TRBD1. The CDR3 consists of 13 residues. J was trimmed by 5 bases and V by 8 bases; bases with no gene match: 11. The germline V gene encodes CDR1 DFQATT and CDR2 SNEGSKA (reference sequence). The CDR3 DNA is TGCAGTCTTAGAACGGGACAGTTGACTGAAGCTTTCTTT. Residues: CSLRTGQLTEAFF.

This clonotype was recorded a few times. The V gene is TRBV4-2, the J gene TRBJ1-2; D is perhaps TRBD1 (5 bases). Germline loops: CDR1 LGHNA, CDR2 YNFKEQ. The V end lost 3 bases, the J end lost 8 bases, and 13 bases lay between the germline ends. This CDR3 has 13 residues. CDR3 bases: TGTGCCAGCAGCCAGCCGGGACTCTCGGGCTACACCTTC. Its translation is CASSQPGLSGYTF.

This clonotype was detected many times. This chain connects TRBV20-1 to TRBJ2-4; 10 positions agree with TRBD2. V was clipped by 5 bases and J by 7 bases; unmatched bases: 14. CDR1 and CDR2 (germline): DFQATT, SNEGSKA (reference sequence). The CDR3 contains 16 residues. CDR3 nucleotides: TGCAGTGCTCCCCTTGGGGCTAGCGGGAGATTGAACATTCAGTACTTC. Its translation: CSAPLGASGRLNIQYF.

This clonotype was found a few times. The rearrangement uses TRBV18 and TRBJ2-7, with D unresolved. CDR1 and CDR2 (germline): KGHSH, LQKENI. The CDR3 is 14 amino acids. Trimming cost V 0 bases and J 6 bases, with 12 bases left between them. The CDR3 bases are TGTGCCAGCTCACCACCGTCGTTAGTCGCCGAGCAGTACTTC. Its translation is CASSPPSLVAEQYF.